The following is a TCR beta chain sequence with its context. The entry originates in a study of cytotoxic CD8 clonotypes in ibrutinib-treated CLL. As for the study in general: Patient counts were 11 relapsed/refractory, over 14 treatment-naive and about 18 IGHV unmutated.

Method: immunoSEQ multiplex PCR; TCRdb's copy keeps in-frame clones and lacks some. The top ten clones hold 5.5% to 7% of a sample with about 40,000 clones, approximately 67% of them seen once. CDR3 size: 12 residues. V was pared by 4 bases and J by 8 bases, with 10 bases between. Germline CDR1 and CDR2: MNHEY and SVGAGI. This chain joins TRBV6-5 and TRBJ2-3; unclear D gene. This receptor was taken from a human donor with chronic lymphocytic leukemia. The material was PBMCs, obtained at disease progression, from a patient treated with ibrutinib. This CDR3 is CASSSQIGTQYF. DNA for the CDR3: TGTGCCAGCAGTTCTCAGATTGGTACGCAGTATTTT.